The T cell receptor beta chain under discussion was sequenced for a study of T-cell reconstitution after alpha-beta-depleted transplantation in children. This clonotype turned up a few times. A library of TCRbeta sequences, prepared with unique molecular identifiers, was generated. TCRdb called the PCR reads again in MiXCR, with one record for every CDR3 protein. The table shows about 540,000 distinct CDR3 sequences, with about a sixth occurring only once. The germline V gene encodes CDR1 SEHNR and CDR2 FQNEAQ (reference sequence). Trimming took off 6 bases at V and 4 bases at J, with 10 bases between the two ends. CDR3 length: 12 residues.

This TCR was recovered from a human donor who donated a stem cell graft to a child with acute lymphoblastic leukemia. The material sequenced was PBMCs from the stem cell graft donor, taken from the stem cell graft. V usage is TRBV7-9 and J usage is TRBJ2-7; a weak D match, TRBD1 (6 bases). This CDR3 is CASSKQGYEQYF. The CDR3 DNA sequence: TGTGCCAGCAGTAAACAGGGTTACGAGCAGTACTTC. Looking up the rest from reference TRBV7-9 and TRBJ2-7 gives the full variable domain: DTGVSQNPRHKITKRGQNVTFRCDPISEHNRLYWYRQTLGQGPEFLTYFQNEAQLEKSRLLSDRFSAERPKGSFSTLEIQRTEQGDSAMYLCASSKQGYEQYFGPGTRLTVT.